Sequencing of this T cell receptor beta chain was carried out in a study of OX40 agonist ivuxolimab in advanced cancers. Study background: Averaging about 60 years in age, with a range of 23 to 79, the cohort was 82.7% male.

Generated by immunoSEQ multiplex PCR, the TCRdb table keeps only in-frame clones and is missing some. The sample yields about 62,000 clones, approximately 90% seen once. Study conclusions and caveats: Blood T cells, both CD4+ and CD8+, expanded clonally by week 6 at 0.1 to 3.0 mg/kg.

The germline CDR1 and CDR2 sequences are SGHRS and YFSETQ. The V end lost 7 bases, the J end lost 3 bases, and 11 bases lay between the germline ends. The CDR3 contains 13 residues. A note on this clone: What it binds is unknown.

The sequencing used CD4+ or CD8+ T cells sorted from blood, collected in a trial of the OX40 agonist ivuxolimab. The V gene is TRBV5-1, the J gene TRBJ2-1; D gene uncertain. The origin of this receptor is an adult with an advanced solid tumor such as melanoma, head and neck, liver or kidney cancer. CDR3 loop: CASGRPNYNEQFF. Here the CDR3 DNA reads TGCGCCAGCGGCCGACCCAACTACAATGAGCAGTTCTTC. Full variable domain (remainder filled in from reference TRBV5-1 and TRBJ2-1): KAGVTQTPRYLIKTRGQQVTLSCSPISGHRSVSWYQQTPGQGLQFLFEYFSETQRNKGNFPGRFSGRQFSNSRSEMNVSTLELGDSALYLCASGRPNYNEQFFGPGTRLTVL.